Reported below is one T cell receptor beta chain. The CDR3 length is 18 residues. J was trimmed by 6 bases and V by 4 bases; bases with no gene match: 17. Original data processing: Estimated nucleated cell counts came from reference gene primer amplification. Sequencing used immunoSEQ multiplex PCR; TCRdb keeps in-frame clones, though not all of them. V and J calls and clone size are those listed in that table; D and trimming were worked out from the DNA. The data hold 50,000 or so clones, with 85% to 95% observed a single time. The data belong to a study of blood T cell repertoires in COVID-19. Study overall: Whether acute or convalescent, the COVID-19 samples came from the United States, Italy and Spain. From T cells, B-cell-depleted T cells, or PBMCs came the material, which was cDNA or gDNA.

The rearrangement uses TRBV5-7 and TRBJ2-1; 9 bases agree with TRBD1. TRBV5-7 is placed among ORFs of uncertain function. This TCR was sampled from a woman aged 80 or over with acute or convalescent COVID-19. The source material was peripheral blood. CDR3 nucleotide sequence: TGTGCCAGCAGCATTACAGGGGGCGACCTCTTGGGCCTCAATGAGCAGTTCTTC. It is translated as CASSITGGDLLGLNEQFF.